This is a list of T cell receptor beta chains from one sample in a study of T cell changes during pregnancy in multiple sclerosis. Clones were read by immunoSEQ multiplex PCR, and TCRdb kept only the in-frame ones, dropping some. This table has around 66,000 clones, 75% to 95% appearing once. Source: peripheral blood, taken in the third trimester of pregnancy. The receptors here all came from a female donor in good health, enrolled as a control in a pregnancy study. Each CDR3 is given with its conserved first and last residue. The D gene is left open where the match is weak. The size field is filled for only some rows; it gives once, few, many or a size class.

d_call: NA; clone_size: NA; j_call: TRBJ1-1; v_call: TRBV15; cdr3_nt: TGTGCCACCAGCAAAGGGGTTATCACTGAAGCTTTCTTT; cdr3_aa: CATSKGVITEAFF
d_call: NA; clone_size: NA; j_call: TRBJ2-7; v_call: TRBV25-1; cdr3_nt: TGTGCCAGCAGTGGAACTCCCTACGAGCAGTACTTC; cdr3_aa: CASSGTPYEQYF
d_call: NA; clone_size: NA; j_call: TRBJ2-5; v_call: TRBV28; cdr3_nt: TGTGCCAGCAGCCCCCCTTCAGAGACCCAGTACTTC; cdr3_aa: CASSPPSETQYF
d_call: TRBD2; clone_size: NA; j_call: TRBJ2-3; v_call: TRBV5-1; cdr3_nt: TGCGCCAGCGCTCCGGTAGCGGGAGAGGGTAGCACAGATACGCAGTATTTT; cdr3_aa: CASAPVAGEGSTDTQYF
d_call: NA; clone_size: NA; j_call: TRBJ1-1; v_call: TRBV9; cdr3_nt: TGTGCCAGCAGCGTAAAGGGAGACACTGAAGCTTTCTTT; cdr3_aa: CASSVKGDTEAFF
d_call: NA; clone_size: NA; j_call: TRBJ1-2; v_call: TRBV9; cdr3_nt: TGTGCCAGCAGCGTAGATGGGGGCGGCTATGGCTACACCTTC; cdr3_aa: CASSVDGGGYGYTF
d_call: TRBD1; clone_size: NA; j_call: TRBJ1-5; v_call: TRBV6-6; cdr3_nt: TGTGCCAGCGGTGGGACAGGGGCCGGTGAGCAGCCCCAGCATTTT; cdr3_aa: CASGGTGAGEQPQHF
d_call: NA; clone_size: NA; j_call: TRBJ2-3; v_call: TRBV7-9; cdr3_nt: TGTGCCGGTAAGCGGGCTTCTGCAGATACGCAGTATTTT; cdr3_aa: CAGKRASADTQYF
d_call: TRBD2; clone_size: NA; j_call: TRBJ2-4; v_call: TRBV6-1; cdr3_nt: TGTGCCAGCAGTGGGGCGGGGGGCCTGAAAAACATTCAGTACTTC; cdr3_aa: CASSGAGGLKNIQYF
d_call: NA; clone_size: once; j_call: TRBJ2-5; v_call: TRBV10-1; cdr3_nt: TGCGCCAGCAGTGAGAAGCCCCAGGGTAGGTGGGAGACCCAGTACTTC; cdr3_aa: CASSEKPQGRWETQYF
d_call: TRBD1; clone_size: NA; j_call: TRBJ2-1; v_call: TRBV27; cdr3_nt: TGTGCCAGCAGTGACGGGACAGGGGTATTGAGTGAGCAGTTCTTC; cdr3_aa: CASSDGTGVLSEQFF
d_call: NA; clone_size: once; j_call: TRBJ2-6; v_call: TRBV6-1; cdr3_nt: TGTGCCAGCAGTGGCCCCCTAGCCTCGTCCGTCTCTGGGGCCAACGTCCTGACTTTC; cdr3_aa: CASSGPLASSVSGANVLTF
d_call: TRBD1; clone_size: few; j_call: TRBJ1-1; v_call: TRBV10-3; cdr3_nt: TGTGCCATCAGAAATACACAGGGGGCGAAAGTTGAAGCTTTCTTT; cdr3_aa: CAIRNTQGAKVEAFF
d_call: NA; clone_size: NA; j_call: TRBJ1-5; v_call: TRBV10-3; cdr3_nt: TGTGCCACTTCGGGCGGGGGCGGCTATCAGCCCCAGCATTTT; cdr3_aa: CATSGGGGYQPQHF
d_call: TRBD1; clone_size: NA; j_call: TRBJ2-5; v_call: TRBV27; cdr3_nt: TGTGCCAGCAGGTCTTACAGGGGCCGGTCAGAGACCCAGTACTTC; cdr3_aa: CASRSYRGRSETQYF
d_call: NA; clone_size: NA; j_call: TRBJ2-7; v_call: TRBV5-1; cdr3_nt: TGCGCCAGCAGCTTGGGTCCCGGGAGCTCCTACGAGCAGTACTTC; cdr3_aa: CASSLGPGSSYEQYF
d_call: TRBD1; clone_size: NA; j_call: TRBJ2-1; v_call: TRBV27; cdr3_nt: TGTGCCAGCAGTTTACAAGGGACAGGTCCCAATGAGCAGTTCTTC; cdr3_aa: CASSLQGTGPNEQFF
d_call: NA; clone_size: NA; j_call: TRBJ2-7; v_call: TRBV29-1; cdr3_nt: TGCAGCGTTGAAGATCAGATTACAGTCTTAGAGCAGTACTTC; cdr3_aa: CSVEDQITVLEQYF
d_call: NA; clone_size: NA; j_call: TRBJ1-2; v_call: TRBV7-9; cdr3_nt: TGTGCCAGCAGCCAGATCTCCGGGGGCTACACCTTC; cdr3_aa: CASSQISGGYTF
d_call: NA; clone_size: once; j_call: TRBJ2-7; v_call: TRBV15; cdr3_nt: TGTGCCACCAGCAGCAGGGACAACGAGCAGTACTTC; cdr3_aa: CATSSRDNEQYF
d_call: NA; clone_size: NA; j_call: TRBJ1-4; v_call: TRBV6-5; cdr3_nt: TGTGCCAGCAGCGCTGGACAGAATGAGGGGGAAAAACTGTTTTTT; cdr3_aa: CASSAGQNEGEKLFF
d_call: NA; clone_size: NA; j_call: TRBJ1-5; v_call: TRBV29-1; cdr3_nt: TGCAGCGTAACGATTGGAACACAGCTCCAGCATTTT; cdr3_aa: CSVTIGTQLQHF
d_call: TRBD1; clone_size: NA; j_call: TRBJ1-3; v_call: TRBV9; cdr3_nt: TGTGCCAGCAGCGTATCCCGGGACAGGGGCTCTGGAAACACCATATATTTT; cdr3_aa: CASSVSRDRGSGNTIYF
d_call: NA; clone_size: NA; j_call: TRBJ1-1; v_call: TRBV6-5; cdr3_nt: TGTGCCAGCAGTTACAATATGAACACTGAAGCTTTCTTT; cdr3_aa: CASSYNMNTEAFF
d_call: TRBD1; clone_size: few; j_call: TRBJ1-1; v_call: TRBV18; cdr3_nt: TGTGCCAGCAGGGACAGTGAGGAAACTGAAGCTTTCTTT; cdr3_aa: CASRDSEETEAFF
d_call: TRBD1; clone_size: NA; j_call: TRBJ1-3; v_call: TRBV11-2; cdr3_nt: TGTGCCAGCAGCTTACTGGGACAGAAACCAAACTCTGGAAACACCATATATTTT; cdr3_aa: CASSLLGQKPNSGNTIYF
d_call: TRBD1; clone_size: NA; j_call: TRBJ2-7; v_call: TRBV7-8; cdr3_nt: TGTGCCTGTAGCCGTACGACGGGGTCCGGGGACAGGAACTACGAGCAGTACTTC; cdr3_aa: CACSRTTGSGDRNYEQYF
d_call: NA; clone_size: NA; j_call: TRBJ2-3; v_call: TRBV5-1; cdr3_nt: TGCGCCAGCAGCTTAGCGACAGCTACAGATACGCAGTATTTT; cdr3_aa: CASSLATATDTQYF
d_call: TRBD1; clone_size: NA; j_call: TRBJ2-1; v_call: TRBV9; cdr3_nt: TGTGCCAGCAGCGTCGGACAGGGGAATGAGCAGTTCTTC; cdr3_aa: CASSVGQGNEQFF
d_call: TRBD1; clone_size: NA; j_call: TRBJ2-7; v_call: TRBV5-1; cdr3_nt: TGCGCCAGCAGCGTTGACAGGGGGGGCGAGCAGTACTTC; cdr3_aa: CASSVDRGGEQYF
d_call: NA; clone_size: NA; j_call: TRBJ1-4; v_call: TRBV7-9; cdr3_nt: TGTGCCAGCAGCTTAGGCGGGGGGATGAATGAAAAACTGTTTTTT; cdr3_aa: CASSLGGGMNEKLFF
d_call: TRBD1; clone_size: NA; j_call: TRBJ2-7; v_call: TRBV19; cdr3_nt: TGTGCCAGTAGGGTTGACAGGGGGCTCCGTTCCGAGCAGTACTTC; cdr3_aa: CASRVDRGLRSEQYF
d_call: TRBD1; clone_size: NA; j_call: TRBJ2-1; v_call: TRBV14; cdr3_nt: TGTGCCAGCGGAATCGGGACAGGGGTTGACAATGAGCAGTTCTTC; cdr3_aa: CASGIGTGVDNEQFF
d_call: NA; clone_size: NA; j_call: TRBJ2-1; v_call: TRBV9; cdr3_nt: TGTGCCAGCAGCGTAGCGGGTTCTGGCAATGAGCAGTTCTTC; cdr3_aa: CASSVAGSGNEQFF
d_call: NA; clone_size: NA; j_call: TRBJ2-2; v_call: TRBV7-3; cdr3_nt: TGTGCCAGCAGCTTAATGGCGGGGGCGGACACCGGGGAGCTGTTTTTT; cdr3_aa: CASSLMAGADTGELFF
d_call: TRBD2; clone_size: NA; j_call: TRBJ2-3; v_call: TRBV27; cdr3_nt: TGTGCCAGCAGTTTATTCGCTAGCGGGAGTTTTATAGATACGCAGTATTTT; cdr3_aa: CASSLFASGSFIDTQYF
d_call: TRBD2; clone_size: NA; j_call: TRBJ2-4; v_call: TRBV5-1; cdr3_nt: TGCGCCAGCAGGGGACCTAGCGGGAGGAACATTCAGTACTTC; cdr3_aa: CASRGPSGRNIQYF